The rows below give T cell receptor beta chains drawn from one sample of a study of blood T cell repertoires in COVID-19. The repertoire was sequenced with immunoSEQ multiplex PCR; TCRdb's copy has only in-frame clones and lacks some. The data hold fewer than 350,000 clones, with about 85% observed a single time. Sequenced material: peripheral blood. These receptors originate from a woman aged 45 to 65 with active or convalescent COVID-19. CDR3s include the opening cysteine and the closing phenylalanine or tryptophan. D genes are given only for firm matches. Not all rows give a size; the values are once, few, many and, for expanded clones, a class.

TRBJ1-1,-,TRBD1,TRBV19,TGTGCCAGTACCGAACCGGACAGGGGCTCCCGGTGGGGGACCCCGATTGAAGCTTTCTTT,CASTEPDRGSRWGTPIEAFF
TRBJ1-1,-,-,TRBV7-9,TGTGCCAGCAGCTCCTGGCGGGGGATTGAAGCTTTCTTT,CASSSWRGIEAFF
TRBJ2-3,once,-,TRBV4-1,TGCGCCAGCAGCCCTACACTTGGGAGGAGGACAGATACGCAGTATTTT,CASSPTLGRRTDTQYF
TRBJ1-1,-,-,TRBV28,TGTGCCAGCAGTCCTATCCCCCGCGGGCGAAAAGCTTTCTTT,CASSPIPRGRKAFF
TRBJ2-3,-,-,TRBV14,TGTGCCAGCAGCGAATCCTCGACAGCATTATTCACAGATACGCAGTATTTT,CASSESSTALFTDTQYF
TRBJ2-1,-,TRBD1,TRBV6-5,TGTGCCAGCAGTTCCCCGCGACAGGGGAGAAATGAGCAGTTCTTC,CASSSPRQGRNEQFF
TRBJ1-2,-,-,TRBV5-1,TGCGCCAGCAGCTTGGAAGGGAGAGCTAACTATGGCTACACCTTC,CASSLEGRANYGYTF
TRBJ2-1,-,-,TRBV5-1,TGCGCCAGCAGCTTGGTGGGTACAAGGGGTGTCGATGAGCAGTTCTTC,CASSLVGTRGVDEQFF
TRBJ1-5,-,-,TRBV10-3,TGTGCCATCAGTGAGTTCGGTATGAGCAATCAGCCCCAGCATTTT,CAISEFGMSNQPQHF
TRBJ2-7,few,TRBD1,TRBV18,TGTGCCAGCTCACCGGTAGCTGACAGGGAAGGCGAGCAGTACTTC,CASSPVADREGEQYF
TRBJ2-3,once,TRBD2,TRBV5-1,TGCGCCAGCAGCTTAGGACTAGCGGGATCCACAGATACGCAGTATTTT,CASSLGLAGSTDTQYF
TRBJ2-7,-,TRBD1,TRBV19,TGTGCCAGTAGTGCCGACAGGGTCTCCTACGAGCAGTACTTC,CASSADRVSYEQYF
TRBJ2-5,-,-,TRBV2,TGTGCCAGCAGTGTGGTGACTGAGACCCAGTACTTC,CASSVVTETQYF
TRBJ1-2,-,TRBD1,TRBV19,TGTGCCAGTAGTACCGGACAGGGTTATGGCTACACCTTC,CASSTGQGYGYTF
TRBJ1-5,-,-,TRBV3-1/TRBV3-2,TGTGCCAGCAGCCAAGAGGGGGGGGCTAGCAATCAGCCCCAGCATTTT,CASSQEGGASNQPQHF
TRBJ1-1,once,TRBD1,TRBV20-1,TGCAGTGCTAGTGAGGGACAGGGGGGCACTGAAGCTTTCTTT,CSASEGQGGTEAFF
TRBJ2-3,-,TRBD2,TRBV6-5,TGTGCCAGCAGCAACAGCGGGAGAGGAGCAGATACGCAGTATTTT,CASSNSGRGADTQYF
TRBJ1-3,-,-,TRBV7-2,TGTGCCAGCAGCCCCGGACTGGGCTCTGGAAACACCATATATTTT,CASSPGLGSGNTIYF
TRBJ2-2,-,-,TRBV7-6,TGTGCCAGCAGCCAGGGGCTTCCACCACGTTCCACCGGGGAGCTGTTTTTT,CASSQGLPPRSTGELFF
TRBJ2-1,-,TRBD1,TRBV15,TGTGCCACCAGCGCCCGGGACAGGGGAGGTATCGATGAGCAGTTCTTC,CATSARDRGGIDEQFF
TRBJ1-2,once,-,TRBV12-2,TGTGCAAGTCGCTTAGCGGAAGTAGTGGAGGGGGCGAAGGGCTACACCTTC,CASRLAEVVEGAKGYTF
TRBJ2-3,-,-,TRBV9,TGTGCCAGCAGCGTACTAGGCGGGCGCACAGATACGCAGTATTTT,CASSVLGGRTDTQYF
TRBJ2-1,-,TRBD2,TRBV20-1,TGCAGTGCTAGTGGGGGACTAGCGACCGATGAGCAGTTCTTC,CSASGGLATDEQFF
TRBJ2-1,-,TRBD1,TRBV29-1,TGCAGCGTTACAGGGGGCTCCTACAATGAGCAGTTCTTC,CSVTGGSYNEQFF
TRBJ1-4,-,-,TRBV24-1,TGTGCCACCAGTGCGGCAGGGCAGAACGAAAAACTGTTTTTT,CATSAAGQNEKLFF
TRBJ2-2,-,-,TRBV5-5,TGTGCCAGCAGCTTGGTACCGCTAAACACCGGGGAGCTGTTTTTT,CASSLVPLNTGELFF
TRBJ2-4,few,TRBD1,TRBV7-3,TGTGCCAGCAGCCCAGAAGGGACAGGGGGACTAGCCAAAAACATTCAGTACTTC,CASSPEGTGGLAKNIQYF
TRBJ2-7,-,-,TRBV15,TGTGCCACCAGCGCAAGCGTCGGAGGGACCGGCTCCTACGAGCAGTACTTC,CATSASVGGTGSYEQYF
TRBJ1-1,few,TRBD1,TRBV2,TGTGCCAGCAGGAGAGGGACAGTGGGGAACACTGAAGCTTTCTTT,CASRRGTVGNTEAFF
TRBJ2-1,-,TRBD2,TRBV11-2,TGTGCCAGCAGGGAACTAGCGGGAGTTATCGGGAGTGAGCAGTTCTTC,CASRELAGVIGSEQFF